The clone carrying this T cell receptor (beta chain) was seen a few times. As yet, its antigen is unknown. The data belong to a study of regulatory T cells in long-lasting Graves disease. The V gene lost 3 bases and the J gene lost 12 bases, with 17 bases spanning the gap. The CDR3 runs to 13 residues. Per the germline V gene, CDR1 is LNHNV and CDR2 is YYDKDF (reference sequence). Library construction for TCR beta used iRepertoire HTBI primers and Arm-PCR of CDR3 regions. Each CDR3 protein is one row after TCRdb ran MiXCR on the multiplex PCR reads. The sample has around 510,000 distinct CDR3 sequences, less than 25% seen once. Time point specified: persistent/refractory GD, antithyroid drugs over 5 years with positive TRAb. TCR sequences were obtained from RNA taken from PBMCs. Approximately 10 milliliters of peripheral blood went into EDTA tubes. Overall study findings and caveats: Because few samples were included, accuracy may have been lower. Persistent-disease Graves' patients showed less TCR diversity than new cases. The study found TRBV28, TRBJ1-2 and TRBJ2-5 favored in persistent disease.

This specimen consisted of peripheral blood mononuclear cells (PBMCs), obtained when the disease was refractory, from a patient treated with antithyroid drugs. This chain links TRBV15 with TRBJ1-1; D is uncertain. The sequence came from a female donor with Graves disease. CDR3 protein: CATSRGLTFEPFF. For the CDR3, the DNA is TGTGCCACCAGCAGGGGTCTAACGTTCGAACCTTTCTTT.